This record covers a single T cell receptor (beta chain). The data were obtained in a study of blood T cell repertoires in COVID-19. About the study: Samples came from the United States, Italy and Spain, spanning acute and convalescent COVID-19.

Trimming left V 4 bases short and J 1 base short, with 13 bases between. The CDR3 sequence is 16 residues long. Germline V gene sequence: CDR1 SEHNR, CDR2 FQNEAQ (reference sequence). Only in-frame clones appear in the TCRdb table, and some are missing; sequencing was by immunoSEQ multiplex PCR. The table includes around 480,000 clones, approximately 86% detected once. Participants had their cohort set by participant-reported clinical history. For recovered donors of Cohort 3, there were two negative PCRs, clearance, or symptom resolution. The TCR comes from a woman between 18 and 30 years old who had recovered from COVID-19. Specimen: PBMCs or T cells enriched from blood (not recorded which). This chain joins TRBV7-9 and TRBJ2-2, with D maybe TRBD1 (5 bases). CDR3 residues: CASSSRNRKNTGELFF. In DNA form, the CDR3 reads TGTGCCAGCAGCTCCAGAAACAGGAAGAACACCGGGGAGCTGTTTTTT.